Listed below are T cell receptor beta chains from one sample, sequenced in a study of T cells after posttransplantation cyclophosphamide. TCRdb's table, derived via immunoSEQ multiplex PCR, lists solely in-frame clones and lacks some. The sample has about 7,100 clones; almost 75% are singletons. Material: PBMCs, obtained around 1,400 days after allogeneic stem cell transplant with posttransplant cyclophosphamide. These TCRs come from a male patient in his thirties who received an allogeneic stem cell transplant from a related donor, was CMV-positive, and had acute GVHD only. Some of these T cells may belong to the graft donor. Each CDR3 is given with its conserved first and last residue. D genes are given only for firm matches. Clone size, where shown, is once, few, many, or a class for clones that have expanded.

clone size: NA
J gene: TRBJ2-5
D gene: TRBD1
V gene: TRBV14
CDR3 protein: CASSQDAGGLETQYF
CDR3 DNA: TGTGCCAGCAGCCAAGATGCAGGGGGCTTGGAGACCCAGTACTTC

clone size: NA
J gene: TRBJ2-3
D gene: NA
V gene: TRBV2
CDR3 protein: CASSRDSSTDTQYF
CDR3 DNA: TGTGCCAGCAGCCGGGACTCAAGCACAGATACGCAGTATTTT

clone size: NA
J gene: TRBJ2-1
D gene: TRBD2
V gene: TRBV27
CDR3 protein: CASSLIPSGNYNEQFF
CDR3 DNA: TGTGCCAGCAGTTTGATACCTAGCGGGAATTACAATGAGCAGTTCTTC

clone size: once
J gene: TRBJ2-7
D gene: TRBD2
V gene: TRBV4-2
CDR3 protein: CASSQERGSGDYF
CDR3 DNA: TGTGCCAGCAGCCAAGAACGAGGTAGCGGGGACTACTTC

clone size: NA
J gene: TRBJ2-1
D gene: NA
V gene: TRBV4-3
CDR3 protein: CASSQDLGLINEQFF
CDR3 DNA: TGCGCCAGCAGCCAAGATCTGGGGCTGATTAATGAGCAGTTCTTC

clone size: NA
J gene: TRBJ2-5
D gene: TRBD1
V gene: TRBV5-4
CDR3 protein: CASSWTTGNEETQYF
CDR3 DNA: TGTGCCAGCAGCTGGACGACAGGGAATGAAGAGACCCAGTACTTC

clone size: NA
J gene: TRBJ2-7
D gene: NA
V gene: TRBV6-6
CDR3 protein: CASSYSTTYEQYF
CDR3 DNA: TGTGCCAGCAGTTACTCGACTACCTACGAGCAGTACTTC

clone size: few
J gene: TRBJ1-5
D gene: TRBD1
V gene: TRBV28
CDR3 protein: CASRIETGAGQPQHF
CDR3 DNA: TGTGCCAGCAGGATAGAGACAGGGGCAGGTCAGCCCCAGCATTTT

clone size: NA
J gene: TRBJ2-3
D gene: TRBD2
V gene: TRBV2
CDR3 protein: CASSGGAAGGTDTQYF
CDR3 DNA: TGTGCCAGCAGTGGGGGTGCAGCGGGGGGCACAGATACGCAGTATTTT

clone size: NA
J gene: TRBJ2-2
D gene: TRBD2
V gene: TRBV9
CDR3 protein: CASSVGTSGGAGELFF
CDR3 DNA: TGTGCCAGCAGCGTGGGGACTAGCGGGGGGGCCGGGGAGCTGTTTTTT

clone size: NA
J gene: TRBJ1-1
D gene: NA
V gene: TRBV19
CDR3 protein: CASTGEVEAFF
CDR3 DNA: TGTGCCAGTACGGGGGAGGTTGAAGCTTTCTTT

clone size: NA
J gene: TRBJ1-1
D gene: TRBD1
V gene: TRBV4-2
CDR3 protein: CASSQVQGARTEAFF
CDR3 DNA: TGTGCCAGCAGCCAAGTGCAGGGGGCGCGGACTGAAGCTTTCTTT

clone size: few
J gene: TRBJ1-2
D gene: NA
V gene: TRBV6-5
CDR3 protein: CASRRLANYGYTF
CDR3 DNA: TGTGCCAGCCGACGCCTAGCTAACTATGGCTACACCTTC

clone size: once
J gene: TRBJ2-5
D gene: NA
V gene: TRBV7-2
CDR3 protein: CASSLSGVVETQYF
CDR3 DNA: TGTGCCAGCAGCTTATCAGGGGTGGTAGAGACCCAGTACTTC

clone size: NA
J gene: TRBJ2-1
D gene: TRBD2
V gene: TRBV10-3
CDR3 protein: CAISLPTSGGPTYNEQFF
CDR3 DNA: TGTGCCATCAGCCTACCGACTAGCGGGGGGCCGACCTACAATGAGCAGTTCTTC

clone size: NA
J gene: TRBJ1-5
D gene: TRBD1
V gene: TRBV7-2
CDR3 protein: CASSLMTGTGNQPQHF
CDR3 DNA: TGTGCCAGCAGCTTGATGACAGGGACGGGAAATCAGCCCCAGCATTTT

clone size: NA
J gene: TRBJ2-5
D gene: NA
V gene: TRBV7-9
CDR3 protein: CASSLNSQETQYF
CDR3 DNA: TGTGCCAGCAGCTTAAACAGCCAAGAGACCCAGTACTTC

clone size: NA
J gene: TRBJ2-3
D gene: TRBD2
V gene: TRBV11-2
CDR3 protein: CASSLVWSGAQYF
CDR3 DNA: TGTGCCAGCAGCTTGGTATGGAGCGGGGCGCAGTATTTT

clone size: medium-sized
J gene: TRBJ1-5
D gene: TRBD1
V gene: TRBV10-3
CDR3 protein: CAISEGQGVKPQHF
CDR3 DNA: TGTGCCATCAGTGAGGGGCAGGGGGTAAAGCCCCAGCATTTT

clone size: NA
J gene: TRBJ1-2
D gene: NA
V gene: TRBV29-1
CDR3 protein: CSLGQTYGYTF
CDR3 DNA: TGCAGCCTCGGACAAACCTATGGCTACACCTTC

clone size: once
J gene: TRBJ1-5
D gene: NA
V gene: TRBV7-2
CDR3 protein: CASSPGVNQPQHF
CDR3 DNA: TGTGCCAGCAGCCCAGGGGTTAATCAGCCCCAGCATTTT

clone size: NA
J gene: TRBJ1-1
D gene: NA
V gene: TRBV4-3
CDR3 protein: CASSLGGGTEAFF
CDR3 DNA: TGCGCCAGCAGCCTCGGGGGGGGTACTGAAGCTTTCTTT

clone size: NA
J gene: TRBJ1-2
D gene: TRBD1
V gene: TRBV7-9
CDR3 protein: CASSSRTGDHLYGYTF
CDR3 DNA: TGTGCCAGCAGCTCCCGGACAGGGGATCATCTCTATGGCTACACCTTC

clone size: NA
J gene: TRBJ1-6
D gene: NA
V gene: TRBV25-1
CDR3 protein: CASRKTGVYSPLHF
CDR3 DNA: TGTGCCAGCAGAAAGACGGGGGTATATTCACCCCTCCACTTT

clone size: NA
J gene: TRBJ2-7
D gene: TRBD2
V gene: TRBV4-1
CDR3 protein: CASSPIAGSSYEQYF
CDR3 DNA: TGCGCCAGCAGCCCTATAGCGGGGAGCTCCTACGAGCAGTACTTC

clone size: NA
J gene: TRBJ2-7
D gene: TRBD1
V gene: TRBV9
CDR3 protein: CASSSGTGVHEQYF
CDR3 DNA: TGTGCCAGCAGCTCCGGGACAGGGGTCCACGAGCAGTACTTC

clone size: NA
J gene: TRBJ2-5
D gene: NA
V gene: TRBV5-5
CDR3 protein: CASSLQPIGETQYF
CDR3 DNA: TGTGCCAGCAGCTTACAGCCTATCGGAGAGACCCAGTACTTC

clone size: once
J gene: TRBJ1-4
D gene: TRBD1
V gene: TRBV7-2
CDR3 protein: CASSAHTGQGGEKLFF
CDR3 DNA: TGTGCCAGCAGCGCCCATACTGGACAGGGTGGGGAAAAACTGTTTTTT

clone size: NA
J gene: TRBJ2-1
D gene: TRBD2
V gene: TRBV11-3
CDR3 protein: CASSLVVGGGTNNEQFF
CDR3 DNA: TGTGCCAGCAGCTTAGTAGTAGGCGGGGGTACCAACAATGAGCAGTTCTTC

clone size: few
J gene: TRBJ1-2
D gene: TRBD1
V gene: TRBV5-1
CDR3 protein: CASSVQGASYTF
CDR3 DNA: TGCGCCAGCAGCGTACAGGGGGCTAGCTACACCTTC

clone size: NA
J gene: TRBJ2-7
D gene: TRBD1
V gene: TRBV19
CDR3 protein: CASSIEYRDSSYEQYF
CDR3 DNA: TGTGCCAGTAGTATAGAATACCGGGACAGCTCCTACGAGCAGTACTTC

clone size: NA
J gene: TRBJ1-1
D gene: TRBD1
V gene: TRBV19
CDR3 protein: CASSPRTGGLGAFF
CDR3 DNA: TGTGCCAGTAGCCCCCGGACAGGGGGTTTGGGAGCTTTCTTT

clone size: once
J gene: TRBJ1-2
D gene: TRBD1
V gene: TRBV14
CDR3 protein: CASSQAIGQGSLTGYTF
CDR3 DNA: TGTGCCAGCAGCCAAGCCATCGGACAGGGTTCTCTTACTGGCTACACCTTC

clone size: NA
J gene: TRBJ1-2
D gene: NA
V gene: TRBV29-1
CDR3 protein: CSVGPRGTPYGYTF
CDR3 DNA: TGCAGCGTTGGTCCAAGGGGAACCCCCTATGGCTACACCTTC

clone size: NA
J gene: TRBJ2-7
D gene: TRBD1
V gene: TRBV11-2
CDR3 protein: CASSPGVGQGRLGLYEQYF
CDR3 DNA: TGTGCCAGCAGCCCCGGGGTGGGACAGGGTCGACTAGGCCTTTACGAGCAGTACTTC

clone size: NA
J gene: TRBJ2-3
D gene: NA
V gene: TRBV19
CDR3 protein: CASTTHPGSTDTQYF
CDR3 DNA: TGTGCCAGTACAACCCACCCAGGCAGCACAGATACGCAGTATTTT

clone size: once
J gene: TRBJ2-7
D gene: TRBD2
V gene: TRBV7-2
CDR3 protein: CASSLGLAGAYEQYF
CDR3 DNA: TGTGCCAGCAGCCTGGGACTAGCGGGGGCGTACGAGCAGTACTTC

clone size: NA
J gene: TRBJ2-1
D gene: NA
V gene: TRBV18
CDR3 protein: CASSPTRSSYNEQFF
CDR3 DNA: TGTGCCAGCTCACCCACCCGGAGCTCCTACAATGAGCAGTTCTTC

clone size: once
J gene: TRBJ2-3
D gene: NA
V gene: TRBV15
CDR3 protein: CATSRESSGTDTQYF
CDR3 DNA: TGTGCCACCAGCAGAGAATCCTCGGGCACAGATACGCAGTATTTT

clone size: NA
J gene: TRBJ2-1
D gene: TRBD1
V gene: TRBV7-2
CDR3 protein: CASSHLDRDYNEQFF
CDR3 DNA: TGTGCCAGCAGCCATCTGGACAGGGATTACAATGAGCAGTTCTTC

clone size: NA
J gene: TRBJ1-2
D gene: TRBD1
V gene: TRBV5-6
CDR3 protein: CASSPEMDRELGYTF
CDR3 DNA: TGTGCCAGCAGCCCGGAAATGGACAGGGAGCTTGGCTACACCTTC

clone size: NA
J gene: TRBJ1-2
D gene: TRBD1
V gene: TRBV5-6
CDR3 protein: CASSPADRVSGYTF
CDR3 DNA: TGTGCCAGCAGCCCGGCGGACAGGGTCTCTGGCTACACCTTC

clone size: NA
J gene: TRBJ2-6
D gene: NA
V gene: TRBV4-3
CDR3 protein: CASSQDWAGFSGANVLTF
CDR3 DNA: TGCGCCAGCAGCCAAGATTGGGCAGGGTTCTCTGGGGCCAACGTCCTGACTTTC

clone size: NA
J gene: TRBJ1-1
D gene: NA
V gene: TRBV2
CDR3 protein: CASTTGSGTEAFF
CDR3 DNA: TGTGCCAGCACCACAGGGTCGGGGACTGAAGCTTTCTTT

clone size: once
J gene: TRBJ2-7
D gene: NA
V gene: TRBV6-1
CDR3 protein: CASSEVGRGHEQYF
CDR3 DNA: TGTGCCAGCAGTGAAGTCGGCAGGGGCCACGAGCAGTACTTC

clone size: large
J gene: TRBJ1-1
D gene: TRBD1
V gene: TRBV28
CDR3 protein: CASSPFDRGPDTEAFF
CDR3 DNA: TGTGCCAGCAGTCCCTTCGACAGGGGGCCAGACACTGAAGCTTTCTTT

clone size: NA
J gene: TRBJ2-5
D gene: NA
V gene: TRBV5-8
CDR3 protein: CASSLGTERTETQYF
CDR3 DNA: TGTGCCAGCAGCTTGGGGACAGAGAGAACAGAGACCCAGTACTTC

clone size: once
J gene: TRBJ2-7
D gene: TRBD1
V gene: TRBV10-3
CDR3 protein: CATLGQGHEQYF
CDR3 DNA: TGTGCCACTCTCGGACAGGGCCACGAGCAGTACTTC

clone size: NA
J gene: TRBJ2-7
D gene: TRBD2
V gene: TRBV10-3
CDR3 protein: CAIRKGLAEGGQQYF
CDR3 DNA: TGTGCCATCAGAAAGGGACTAGCGGAGGGAGGGCAGCAGTACTTC

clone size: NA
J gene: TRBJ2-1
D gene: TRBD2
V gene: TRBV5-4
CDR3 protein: CASSLVSGGPGEQFF
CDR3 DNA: TGTGCCAGCAGCTTGGTGTCGGGGGGGCCTGGTGAGCAGTTCTTC

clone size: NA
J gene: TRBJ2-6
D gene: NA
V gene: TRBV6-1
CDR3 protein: CASSEHGSGANVLTF
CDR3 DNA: TGTGCCAGCAGTGAACACGGTTCTGGGGCCAACGTCCTGACTTTC

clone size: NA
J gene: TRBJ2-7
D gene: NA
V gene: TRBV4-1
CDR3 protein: CASSQASDRMTYEQYF
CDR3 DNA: TGCGCCAGCAGCCAAGCCTCGGACAGAATGACCTACGAGCAGTACTTC

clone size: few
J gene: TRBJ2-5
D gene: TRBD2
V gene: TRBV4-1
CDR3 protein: CASSRGSGGQETQYF
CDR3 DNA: TGCGCCAGCAGCCGAGGTAGCGGGGGGCAAGAGACCCAGTACTTC

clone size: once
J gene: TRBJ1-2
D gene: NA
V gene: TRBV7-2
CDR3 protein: CASSLGRGTYGYTF
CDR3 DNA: TGTGCCAGCAGCTTGGGCAGGGGAACCTATGGCTACACCTTC

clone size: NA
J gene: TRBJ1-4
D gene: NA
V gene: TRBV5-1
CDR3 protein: CASSLGQGTNEKLFF
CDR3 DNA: TGCGCCAGCAGCCTGGGGCAGGGGACTAATGAAAAACTGTTTTTT

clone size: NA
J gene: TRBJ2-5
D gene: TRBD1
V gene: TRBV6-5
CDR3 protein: CASSNDRVQETQYF
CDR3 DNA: TGTGCCAGCAGTAACGACAGGGTCCAAGAGACCCAGTACTTC

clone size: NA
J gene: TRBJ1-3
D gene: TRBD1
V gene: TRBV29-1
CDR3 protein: CSVRTGGSGNTIYF
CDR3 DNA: TGCAGCGTACGGACAGGGGGCTCTGGAAACACCATATATTTT